This entry lists 31 T cell receptor beta chains sequenced from one sample in a study of T cells in Graves' hyperthyroidism and ophthalmopathy. RNA transcripts provided the source from which TCR beta CDR3 regions were amplified. During a first-round RT-PCR of the TCR CDR3, the HTBI primer set was used. One entry per CDR3 protein, called by TCRdb with MiXCR from the multiplex PCR reads. This sample has about 400,000 distinct CDR3 sequences, with more than 13% found just once. The source material was blood. All receptors derive from a man aged 45-65 years with Graves' ophthalmopathy.

The CDR3 protein is CASSDPGQGSSYEQYF. CDR3 nucleotides: TGTGCCAGTAGTGATCCGGGACAGGGTAGCTCCTACGAGCAGTACTTC. The chain combines TRBV19 with TRBJ2-7; 9 nucleotides match TRBD1. Per the germline V gene, CDR1 is LNHDA and CDR2 is SQIVND (reference sequence). V lost 5 bases and J lost 0; bases outside the gene matches: 8. The CDR3 sequence is 16 residues long.

This clonotype was seen ten or more times. The CDR3 region has the DNA TGTGCCAGCTCACCAATCGGGCAGATTGAGCAGTTCTTC. It encodes CASSPIGQIEQFF. The chain uses TRBV18 and TRBJ2-1; D unresolved. Trimming took 2 bases from V and 9 from J, leaving 11 bases between them. Germline V gene data show CDR1 as KGHSH and CDR2 as LQKENI. The CDR3 is made up of 13 amino acids. Full variable domain (missing parts from reference TRBV18 and TRBJ2-1): NAGVMQNPRHLVRRRGQEARLRCSPMKGHSHVYWYRQLPEEGLKFMVYLQKENIIDESGMPKERFSAEFPKEGPSILRIQQVVRGDSAAYFCASSPIGQIEQFFGPGTRLTVL.

The V gene is TRBV7-9, the J gene TRBJ1-4, with unresolved D. In germline, CDR1 is SEHNR, CDR2 FQNEAQ (reference sequence). This CDR3 contains 9 residues. The V and J ends lost 7 bases and 11 bases respectively, with 5 bases between them. This CDR3 is CASTDKLFF. In DNA, the CDR3 is TGTGCCAGCACAGACAAACTGTTTTTT.

This chain connects TRBV6-1 to TRBJ2-2; D is unclear. CDR3 size: 14 residues. Germline-derived CDR1 and CDR2 are MNHNS and SASEGT. Trimming left V 2 bases short and J 0 bases short, with 4 bases between. CDR3 protein: CASSEHTNTGELFF. The DNA of the CDR3 is TGTGCCAGCAGTGAACACACGAACACCGGGGAGCTGTTTTTT.

The chain joins TRBV4-1 to TRBJ2-1; weak D call: TRBD2 (6 bases). The ends were cut back, 0 bases at V and 9 bases at J, with 18 bases in the middle. The CDR3 is 16 amino acids. Germline V gives CDR1 MGHRA, CDR2 YSYEKL. CDR3 DNA: TGCGCCAGCAGCCAAGATCGGGCAGGGAGGACGGTTGAGCAGTTCTTC. This gives the protein CASSQDRAGRTVEQFF.

A few counts support this clonotype. V is TRBV27 and J is TRBJ1-6; the D gene is possibly TRBD1 (6 bases). V gave up 4 bases and J gave up 5 bases, with 9 bases separating them. The CDR3 is 14 amino acids. The V gene's germline CDR1 is MNHEY and CDR2 SMNVEV (reference sequence). The CDR3 nucleotides are TGTGCCAGCAGTTGGACAGCAAATAATTCACCCCTCCACTTT. Its protein product is CASSWTANNSPLHF.

The rearrangement links TRBV29-1 to TRBJ1-2; D gene unclear. Trimming left V 7 bases short and J 5 bases short, with 11 bases between. The CDR3 contains 11 residues. CDR1 SQVTM and CDR2 ANQGSEA come from the germline V gene. The CDR3: CSGDGMYGYTF. In DNA, the CDR3 is TGCAGCGGCGACGGAATGTATGGCTACACCTTC.

This clonotype has ten or more counts. One junction end does not reproduce the germline sequence, and a read error may be involved. The CDR3 loop is CSASRGSGFDEQYF. The CDR3 DNA reads as TGCAGCGCTAGTAGGGGGAGCGGATTTGACGAGCAGTACTTC. V and J are TRBV20-1 and TRBJ2-7; tentative D call: TRBD1 (6 bases). Germline-derived CDR1 and CDR2 are DFQATT and SNEGSKA (reference sequence). The CDR3 runs to 14 residues.

This clonotype was observed a handful of times. This may come from a read error, since a much larger clone is one base off. The chain recombines TRBV20-1 with TRBJ1-5; possibly TRBD1 for D (6 bases). Per the germline V gene, CDR1 is DFQATT and CDR2 is SNEGSKA (reference sequence). The CDR3 has 12 amino acids. V dropped 7 bases and J dropped 7 bases, with 14 bases sitting between them. For the CDR3, the DNA is TGCAGTGTTAAGGCAGGGGAACAGCCCCAGCATTTT. It encodes CSVKAGEQPQHF.

This clonotype was seen more than once but under ten times. V is TRBV20-1 and J is TRBJ2-2, with TRBD2 as a possible D gene (5 bases). The V and J ends lost 6 bases and 1 base respectively, with 15 bases between them. The CDR3 has 15 residues. Germline CDR1 is DFQATT and CDR2 is SNEGSKA (reference sequence). CDR3 sequence (DNA): TGCAGTGCCCCCCCGGTCGGGATGAACACCGGGGAGCTGTTTTTT. Protein: CSAPPVGMNTGELFF.

This clonotype has a count of ten or more. The chain is built from TRBV9 and TRBJ2-5, with TRBD2 matching 8 bases. CDR3 length equals 14 residues. Unmatched junction bases numbered 8, after V lost 6 bases and J lost 4 bases. Germline CDR1 and CDR2: SGDLS and YYNGEE. The CDR3: CASNLGRAGETQYF. In nucleotides, the CDR3 is TGTGCCAGCAATCTCGGGAGGGCTGGAGAGACCCAGTACTTC.

This chain links TRBV6-1 with TRBJ2-7; the D gene is possibly TRBD1 (6 bases). This CDR3 is built from 13 residues. V was pared by 10 bases and J by 1 base, with 14 bases between. Germline V CDR1 and CDR2: MNHNS, SASEGT. CDR3 residues: CATSGHPSYEQYF. In DNA form, the CDR3 reads TGTGCCACCTCGGGACACCCTTCCTACGAGCAGTACTTC.

This clonotype was detected many times. The chain carries TRBV20-1 and TRBJ1-1; D unresolved. From germline, CDR1 is DFQATT and CDR2 SNEGSKA (reference sequence). Trimming left V 5 bases short and J 0 bases short, with 10 bases between. This CDR3 is 13 amino acids long. The CDR3 loop is CSASRVVNTEAFF. The CDR3 nucleotides read TGCAGTGCTTCCCGAGTGGTGAACACTGAAGCTTTCTTT.

This clonotype was seen more than once but under ten times. The chain uses TRBV9 and TRBJ2-2; 8 bases are shared with TRBD2. V shed 3 bases and J 6 bases; nucleotides not matched to a gene: 16. This CDR3 has 18 amino acids. Germline V gene lookup returns CDR1 SGDLS and CDR2 YYNGEE. CDR3 sequence (DNA): TGTGCCAGCAGCGCCCTAATAACACGGGAGGGCCGGGCCGGGGAGCTGTTTTTT. Translation gives CASSALITREGRAGELFF.

This sequence joins TRBV12-3 or TRBV12-4 and TRBJ2-7, with unresolved D. CDR3 size: 13 residues. V lost 3 bases to trimming and J lost 3 bases, with 9 bases between them. CDR3 bases: TGTGCCAGCAGTTTTAGGCAGAACTACGAGCAGTACTTC. This encodes CASSFRQNYEQYF.

This clonotype was detected many times. The gene calls are TRBV5-5 and TRBJ1-5; 7 positions agree with TRBD1. Trimming cost V 1 base and J 4 bases; bases outside gene matches: 8. Germline CDR1 SGHKS, CDR2 YYEKEE (reference sequence). The CDR3 is 16 amino acids. The CDR3 coding sequence is TGTGCCAGCAGCTTGTCCGGGACAGCCTCGAATCAGCCCCAGCATTTT. Protein sequence: CASSLSGTASNQPQHF.

Many counts were recorded for this clonotype. V and J are TRBV20-1 and TRBJ2-5; no reliable D call. The CDR3 consists of 14 residues. V was pared by 3 bases and J by 5 bases, with 16 bases between. In germline, CDR1 is DFQATT, CDR2 SNEGSKA (reference sequence). The CDR3 reads CSASIRITGETQYF. The CDR3 bases are TGCAGTGCTAGTATCCGTATTACCGGGGAGACCCAGTACTTC.

This clonotype was counted at least ten times. This chain links TRBV7-9 with TRBJ2-1; D is unresolved. The V end lost 3 bases, the J end lost 9 bases, and 9 bases lay between the germline ends. Germline CDR1 reads SEHNR; CDR2 reads FQNEAQ (reference sequence). The CDR3 runs to 12 residues. CDR3 in amino acids: CASSFALGEQFF. The CDR3 bases are TGTGCCAGCAGCTTCGCTTTGGGTGAGCAGTTCTTC.

This clonotype has only a few counts. In DNA, the CDR3 is TGTGCCAGCAGTGTTAGGAAGCGGGAGGTGACCTACGAGCAGTACTTC. Translation gives CASSVRKREVTYEQYF. The chain uses TRBV6-1 and TRBJ2-7; 9 bases agree with TRBD2. There are 16 residues in the CDR3. J lost 2 bases, V lost 4 bases, and 9 bases had no gene match. Germline loops: CDR1 MNHNS, CDR2 SASEGT.

This clonotype occurred many times. The V and J genes are TRBV18 and TRBJ2-1; 10 bases line up with TRBD1. J gave up 7 bases and V 6 bases, and 9 bases lay outside the gene matches. CDR1 and CDR2 (germline): KGHSH, LQKENI. The CDR3 has 15 amino acids. The CDR3 protein is CASSPGGGQGNEQFF. As DNA, the CDR3 is TGTGCCAGCTCCCCCGGCGGGGGACAGGGGAATGAGCAGTTCTTC.

At least ten counts were recorded for this clonotype. V and J are TRBV20-1 and TRBJ2-3; TRBD2 is a possible D gene (6 bases). Germline CDR1 is DFQATT and CDR2 is SNEGSKA (reference sequence). With 3 bases removed from V and 2 bases from J, the gap between germline ends came to 15 bases. CDR3 length: 15 residues. The CDR3 here is CSASNPWEDTDTQYF. As DNA, the CDR3 is TGCAGTGCTAGTAACCCGTGGGAGGACACAGATACGCAGTATTTT.

This clonotype showed up many times. The V call is TRBV6-1, the J call TRBJ2-5, with 11 positions matching TRBD2. CDR1 and CDR2 from the germline V gene are MNHNS and SASEGT. After removal of 5 bases from V and 3 bases from J, the junction contained 2 bases not matched to a gene. The CDR3 sequence is 14 residues long. The DNA for the CDR3 is TGTGCCAGCAGTCCGGGACTAGCGGAAGAGACCCAGTACTTC. Its translation is CASSPGLAEETQYF.

The J gene is TRBJ2-6, the V gene TRBV7-9, with TRBD1 as a possible D gene (6 bases). The V gene lost 9 bases and the J gene lost 6 bases, with 15 bases spanning the gap. Germline V gene data show CDR1 as SEHNR and CDR2 as FQNEAQ (reference sequence). This CDR3 contains 14 residues. CDR3 region: CASKDRLEANVLTF. Here the CDR3 DNA reads TGTGCCAGTAAAGACAGGCTAGAGGCCAACGTCCTGACTTTC.

This clonotype was observed many times. The chain uses TRBV6-1 and TRBJ2-7; D is ambiguous. This CDR3 contains 15 residues. Trimming cost V 7 bases and J 6 bases, with 22 bases left between them. Germline V gene lookup returns CDR1 MNHNS and CDR2 SASEGT. For the CDR3, the DNA is TGTGCCAGCACCCCGGGCGGTGATATCCCACTCGAGCAGTACTTC. Its protein is CASTPGGDIPLEQYF.

This clonotype was counted ten times or more. CDR3 residues: CASSSTGTGIYNEQFF. The DNA for the CDR3 is TGTGCCAGCAGCTCCACCGGGACAGGGATTTACAATGAGCAGTTCTTC. V is TRBV11-2 and J is TRBJ2-1, with 9 bases fitting TRBD1. The J segment lost 4 bases and the V segment lost 4 bases, leaving 8 bases of the junction unmatched. CDR1 is SGHAT, CDR2 FQNNGV, per germline. The length of the CDR3 is 16 residues.

This clonotype turned up a few times. The chain joins TRBV29-1 to TRBJ2-7; 11 bases map to TRBD1. Trimming removed 6 bases from V and 2 bases from J; junction bases left unmatched: 6. From germline, CDR1 is SQVTM and CDR2 ANQGSEA. The CDR3 has 14 residues. CDR3 region: CSVLGQGVTYEQYF. CDR3 DNA sequence: TGCAGCGTATTGGGACAGGGGGTGACCTACGAGCAGTACTTC.

DNA of the CDR3: TGCAGCGTTGGGCCAGTGACGAACACTGAAGCTTTCTTT. Translation: CSVGPVTNTEAFF. J is TRBJ1-1 and V is TRBV29-1; unclear D gene. Germline V gene lookup returns CDR1 SQVTM and CDR2 ANQGSEA. This CDR3 is built from 13 residues. Trimming left V 4 bases short and J 1 base short, with 10 bases between. The full variable domain, in which reference TRBV29-1 and TRBJ1-1 provide the parts outside the CDR3, is SAVISQKPSRDICQRGTSLTIQCQVDSQVTMMFWYRQQPGQSLTLIATANQGSEATYESGFVIDKFPISRPNLTFSTLTVSNMSPEDSSIYLCSVGPVTNTEAFFGQGTRLTVV.

This clonotype was observed many times. An end of the junction does not agree with germline; a read error may underlie this. V usage is TRBV12-3 or TRBV12-4 and J usage is TRBJ2-3; D is possibly TRBD1 or TRBD2 (5 bases each). The CDR3 extends over 14 amino acids. The CDR3 here is CASRLIGGTDTQYF. The DNA for the CDR3 is TGTGCCAGCCGTTTGATTGGGGGTACAGATACGCAGTATTTT.

The rearrangement links TRBV12-3 or TRBV12-4 to TRBJ2-7, with D possibly called TRBD1 or TRBD2 (5 bases each). The CDR3 extends over 13 amino acids. The V and J ends lost 3 bases and 3 bases respectively, with 9 bases between them. This CDR3 reads CASSFEGRYEQYF. The CDR3 DNA reads as TGTGCCAGCAGTTTCGAGGGACGCTACGAGCAGTACTTC.

This clonotype has a handful of counts. The J gene is TRBJ2-3, the V gene TRBV20-1; 7 nucleotides line up with TRBD2. The CDR3 totals 15 residues. Trimming removed 5 bases from V and 1 base from J; junction bases left unmatched: 9. Germline loops: CDR1 DFQATT, CDR2 SNEGSKA (reference sequence). The CDR3 protein is CSAPRGGSGTDTQYF. In DNA form, the CDR3 reads TGCAGTGCTCCCCGTGGCGGGAGTGGCACAGATACGCAGTATTTT.

The table lists this clonotype with many counts. The J gene is TRBJ2-3, the V gene TRBV3-1; D is possibly TRBD2 (5 bases). Germline CDR1 LGHDT, CDR2 YNNKEL (reference sequence). This CDR3 region has 15 residues. V lost 8 bases and J lost 0, with 15 bases in between. This chain's CDR3 is CASATGLFSTDTQYF. CDR3 coding DNA: TGTGCCAGCGCGACCGGACTTTTTAGCACAGATACGCAGTATTTT.